These T cell receptor beta chains were read from a single sample in a study of technical replicates of blood from a few donors. Some clones are missing from TCRdb's copy, which holds only in-frame ones; the method was immunoSEQ multiplex PCR. The sample holds approximately 97,000 clones; 95% to 97% are singletons and the top ten take 0.36%. The specimen sequenced was T cells isolated from PBMCs. These receptors all come from a human donor in good health. Each CDR3 is given with its conserved first and last residue. The order of the fields is clone size, D gene, J gene, V gene, CDR3 protein, CDR3 DNA. A D gene is named only where the DNA matches it firmly. The size entry is marked missing in some rows and otherwise reads once, few, many or a size class.

-	TRBD2	TRBJ2-7	TRBV7-6	CASSPLAGAMNEQYF	TGTGCCAGCAGCCCACTAGCGGGAGCGATGAACGAGCAGTACTTC
-	-	TRBJ2-2	TRBV11-2	CASSQGWGELFF	TGTGCCAGCAGCCAGGGGTGGGGGGAGCTGTTTTTT
-	TRBD1	TRBJ1-1	TRBV28	CASSFEGGTAPQAFF	TGTGCCAGCAGTTTTGAAGGCGGGACAGCCCCACAAGCTTTCTTT
once	TRBD2	TRBJ2-3	TRBV7-3	CASSLLAGTDTQYF	TGTGCCAGCAGCTTACTAGCGGGCACAGATACGCAGTATTTT
-	-	TRBJ1-2	TRBV6-5	CASSSLYYGYTF	TGTGCCAGCAGTTCTCTTTACTATGGCTACACCTTC
-	-	TRBJ1-1	TRBV5-6	CASSLGGPTEAFF	TGTGCCAGCAGCTTGGGGGGGCCCACTGAAGCTTTCTTT
once	-	TRBJ2-1	TRBV6-1	CASSKSSYNEQFF	TGTGCCAGCAGTAAGAGCTCCTACAATGAGCAGTTCTTC
once	-	TRBJ1-1	TRBV7-9	CASSLNGLSEAFF	TGTGCCAGCAGCTTAAACGGACTATCTGAAGCTTTCTTT
-	-	TRBJ1-2	TRBV15	CATSRDLGNYGYTF	TGTGCCACCAGCAGAGATCTAGGAAACTATGGCTACACCTTC
-	TRBD1	TRBJ2-7	TRBV19	CASSNDRVRYF	TGTGCCAGTAGTAACGACAGGGTGCGGTACTTC
-	TRBD1	TRBJ2-7	TRBV10-3	CAISERWTGHYEQYF	TGTGCCATCAGTGAGAGGTGGACAGGGCACTACGAGCAGTACTTC
once	TRBD2	TRBJ2-2	TRBV2	CASSPSGRSTGELFF	TGTGCCAGTTCCCCTAGCGGGAGATCCACCGGGGAGCTGTTTTTT
-	-	TRBJ2-7	TRBV5-1	CASSYYNRVYEQYF	TGCGCCAGCAGCTATTACAACAGGGTCTACGAGCAGTACTTC
-	-	TRBJ2-5	TRBV19	CASSIDRGQETQYF	TGTGCCAGTAGTATAGACAGGGGCCAAGAGACCCAGTACTTC
-	-	TRBJ2-3	TRBV6-5	CASSFTRVGDTQYF	TGTGCCAGCAGTTTTACCAGGGTGGGGGATACGCAGTATTTT
-	TRBD2	TRBJ2-7	TRBV11-2	CASSWRTSGILYEQYF	TGTGCCAGCAGCTGGAGGACTAGCGGCATTTTGTACGAGCAGTACTTC
-	TRBD1	TRBJ1-2	TRBV7-6	CASSLNLPGTEAITF	TGTGCCAGCAGCTTAAACTTGCCGGGGACAGAGGCAATCACCTTC
-	TRBD1	TRBJ2-7	TRBV7-2	CASSLAGGQGTPYEQYF	TGTGCCAGCAGCTTAGCTGGCGGACAGGGAACCCCCTACGAGCAGTACTTC
-	-	TRBJ2-7	TRBV6-1	CASGGLSSYEQYF	TGTGCCAGCGGAGGACTAAGCTCCTACGAGCAGTACTTC
-	-	TRBJ1-5	TRBV7-2	CASSPQVEGQPQHF	TGTGCCAGCAGCCCCCAGGTGGAGGGTCAGCCCCAGCATTTT
-	-	TRBJ2-5	TRBV5-1	CASSLDSSSGGETQYF	TGCGCCAGCAGCTTGGATTCTTCCTCGGGTGGGGAGACCCAGTACTTC
-	TRBD1	TRBJ2-7	TRBV11-2	CASSLTGETYEQYF	TGTGCCAGCAGCTTGACAGGGGAGACCTACGAGCAGTACTTC
-	-	TRBJ2-7	TRBV11-3	CASSLGQNFNEQYF	TGTGCCAGCAGCTTAGGACAGAACTTCAACGAGCAGTACTTC
-	-	TRBJ1-1	TRBV6-6	CASRLQGTEAFF	TGTGCCAGCAGACTACAGGGAACTGAAGCTTTCTTT
-	-	TRBJ1-3	TRBV27	CASSSGEPRNTIYF	TGTGCCAGCAGTTCAGGGGAACCACGAAACACCATATATTTT
-	TRBD1	TRBJ1-4	TRBV5-1	CASSDQGGSLNEKLFF	TGCGCCAGCAGCGACCAGGGGGGTAGCCTTAATGAAAAACTGTTTTTT
-	TRBD2	TRBJ2-1	TRBV27	CASARLAGIPYNEQFF	TGTGCCAGCGCAAGACTAGCGGGAATTCCTTACAATGAGCAGTTCTTC
-	-	TRBJ1-2	TRBV5-4	CASSFDRYGYTF	TGTGCCAGCAGCTTCGACAGGTATGGCTACACCTTC
-	TRBD1	TRBJ1-1	TRBV7-9	CASSLGGQVEAFF	TGTGCCAGCAGCTTAGGTGGACAGGTCGAAGCTTTCTTT
-	TRBD1	TRBJ1-4	TRBV28	CASGGTVNEKLFF	TGTGCCAGTGGCGGGACAGTCAATGAAAAACTGTTTTTT
-	TRBD2	TRBJ2-7	TRBV19	CASSLNREASYEQYF	TGTGCCAGTAGTCTCAATCGGGAGGCCTCCTACGAGCAGTACTTC
-	-	TRBJ2-3	TRBV2	CASSLTDTQYF	TGTGCCAGCAGTCTTACAGATACGCAGTATTTT
-	-	TRBJ2-3	TRBV2	CASSASRVDNSEDTQYF	TGTGCCAGCAGTGCCAGCAGGGTGGATAACTCTGAAGATACGCAGTATTTT
-	-	TRBJ1-5	TRBV2	CASSDRFSNQPQHF	TGTGCCAGCAGTGACAGGTTTAGCAATCAGCCCCAGCATTTT
-	-	TRBJ1-1	TRBV5-5	CASSFYFGQSNTEAFF	TGTGCCAGCAGCTTCTACTTTGGACAGTCTAACACTGAAGCTTTCTTT
-	TRBD2	TRBJ2-7	TRBV2	CASSESGGVLEQYF	TGTGCCAGCAGTGAGAGCGGGGGGGTTCTCGAGCAGTACTTC
once	-	TRBJ2-5	TRBV7-2	CASSLDRWETQYF	TGTGCCAGCAGCTTAGACAGGTGGGAGACCCAGTACTTC
-	TRBD1	TRBJ1-1	TRBV7-2	CASSLQGGNTEAFF	TGTGCCAGCAGCTTACAGGGGGGGAACACTGAAGCTTTCTTT
-	-	TRBJ2-5	TRBV4-1	CASSQRWRRVVQETQYF	TGCGCCAGCAGCCAACGTTGGAGGAGGGTGGTTCAAGAGACCCAGTACTTC
-	-	TRBJ2-7	TRBV7-8	CASSLWREPLAYEQYF	TGTGCCAGCAGCTTATGGCGGGAACCTCTAGCCTACGAGCAGTACTTC
-	TRBD2	TRBJ2-1	TRBV2	CASSWTSGMNEQFF	TGTGCCAGCAGCTGGACTAGCGGGATGAATGAGCAGTTCTTC
-	TRBD2	TRBJ2-1	TRBV18	CASSPGTSGYNEQFF	TGTGCCAGCTCACCAGGGACTAGCGGCTACAATGAGCAGTTCTTC
-	-	TRBJ2-1	TRBV9	CASSVVAGQGEQFF	TGTGCCAGCAGCGTAGTGGCAGGGCAAGGTGAGCAGTTCTTC
-	TRBD2	TRBJ2-1	TRBV9	CASSRTRGPNEQFF	TGTGCCAGCAGTCGGACTAGGGGACCCAATGAGCAGTTCTTC
-	TRBD2	TRBJ2-1	TRBV5-1	CASSLRLAGGDGEQFF	TGCGCCAGCAGCTTAAGACTAGCGGGAGGTGACGGTGAGCAGTTCTTC
-	-	TRBJ2-5	TRBV4-2	CASSLPGETQYF	TGTGCCAGCAGCCTCCCCGGAGAGACCCAGTACTTC
-	-	TRBJ2-7	TRBV29-1	CSVGINAPNEQYF	TGCAGCGTCGGGATAAATGCGCCCAACGAGCAGTACTTC
-	-	TRBJ1-1	TRBV5-4	CASSPTENTEAFF	TGTGCCAGCAGCCCGACAGAGAACACTGAAGCTTTCTTT